This is a list of T cell receptor beta chains from one sample in a study of blood T cell repertoires in COVID-19. Using immunoSEQ multiplex PCR, the repertoire was profiled, and TCRdb retains in-frame clones only, with some absent. The table lists under 300,000 clones, about 81% of them singletons. The sample was peripheral blood. The receptors were gathered from a woman in her sixties or seventies with active or convalescent COVID-19. The CDR3 runs from the conserved cysteine through the conserved F or W. D genes are given only for firm matches. A row's size may be missing; if present it is once, few, many or a size class.

V gene	J gene	clone size	D gene	CDR3 DNA	CDR3 protein
TRBV19	TRBJ1-3	.	TRBD1	TGTGCCACCTACAGGGGGCGCATCCCTGGAAACACCATATATTTT	CATYRGRIPGNTIYF
TRBV2	TRBJ2-2	.	TRBD1	TGTGCCAGTAATTTGGACAGGGCTGTGACCGGGGAGCTGTTTTTT	CASNLDRAVTGELFF
TRBV19	TRBJ1-1	.	TRBD1	TGTGCCAGCACTTTGGGACAGAGTAACACTGAAGCTTTCTTT	CASTLGQSNTEAFF
TRBV3-1/TRBV3-2	TRBJ1-2	.	TRBD1	TGTGCCAGCAGCCCCGGGACAGGGGGGGGCTACACCTTC	CASSPGTGGGYTF
TRBV7-3	TRBJ1-1	.	.	TGTGCCAGCAGCGACTACAGGGAAACTTTCTTT	CASSDYRETFF
TRBV7-9	TRBJ1-4	.	TRBD1	TGTGCCAGCAGCTTATCTAGACAGGGCCAACTGTTTTTT	CASSLSRQGQLFF
TRBV18	TRBJ1-1	.	.	TGTGCCAGCTCATGGGGGGGGAACACTGAAGCTTTCTTT	CASSWGGNTEAFF
TRBV5-1	TRBJ2-7	.	TRBD1	TGCGCCAGCAGCCACCGGGACAGGGGCAGCTACGAGCAGTACTTC	CASSHRDRGSYEQYF
TRBV2	TRBJ1-5	.	TRBD1	TGTGCCAGCAGACCTCAGACAGGGGGCAGGCAGCCCCAGCATTTT	CASRPQTGGRQPQHF
TRBV11-2	TRBJ1-2	once	TRBD1	TGTGCCAGCAGCCCGGGACAGGGGGCGGTTCGTGGCTACACCTTC	CASSPGQGAVRGYTF
TRBV11-2	TRBJ2-3	.	.	TGTGCCAGCAGCTCCCGGACCGGAAGGGGTACGCAGTATTTT	CASSSRTGRGTQYF
TRBV3-1/TRBV3-2	TRBJ1-2	.	.	TGTGCCAGCAGCCAAGATCAGGTTAACTATGGCTACACCTTC	CASSQDQVNYGYTF
TRBV9	TRBJ2-1	.	TRBD1	TGTGCCAGCAGCGTAGGAGGGACAGGGGGCGTCTACAATGAGCAGTTCTTC	CASSVGGTGGVYNEQFF
TRBV6-5	TRBJ1-2	few	TRBD1	TGTGCCAGCAGTTACTCCACAGGGGACTATGGCTACACCTTC	CASSYSTGDYGYTF
TRBV4-1	TRBJ1-6	.	.	TGCGCCAGCAGCCCCCCTCGGGAACCCCTCCACTTT	CASSPPREPLHF
TRBV4-3	TRBJ1-2	.	.	TGCGCCAGCAGCCAAGGATTGGCACAGAACTATGGCTACACCTTC	CASSQGLAQNYGYTF
TRBV29-1	TRBJ1-1	.	.	TGCAGCGTTGCACGCGGTGAAGCTTTCTTT	CSVARGEAFF
TRBV9	TRBJ2-1	.	.	TGTGCCAGCAGCGTAGGTCGGGGGTACAATGAGCAGTTCTTC	CASSVGRGYNEQFF
TRBV5-4	TRBJ2-3	.	TRBD2	TGTGCCAGCAGCTTAGCGGGGGGGAGAGATACGCAGTATTTT	CASSLAGGRDTQYF
TRBV7-2	TRBJ2-5	.	TRBD2	TGTGCCAGCAGAGATTCTAGCGGGGGAGAGACCCAGTACTTC	CASRDSSGGETQYF
TRBV9	TRBJ2-7	.	TRBD1	TGTGCCAGCAGCGTAGGGACAGGAAAGGCCTACGAGCAGTACTTC	CASSVGTGKAYEQYF
TRBV7-9	TRBJ1-1	few	TRBD1	TGTGCCAGCAGCCGGACAGGGGAAGCTTTCTTT	CASSRTGEAFF
TRBV15	TRBJ2-4	.	.	TGTGCCACCAGCAGAGGGGTGGCAGGGGCGGGCAAAAACATTCAGTACTTC	CATSRGVAGAGKNIQYF
TRBV10-3	TRBJ2-4	once	TRBD2	TGTGCCATCGGTTCTAGCGGGGGGGCTGGCATTCAGTACTTC	CAIGSSGGAGIQYF
TRBV27	TRBJ2-7	.	TRBD2	TGTGCCAGCAGTTTGGTAGCGGGGGCCCCCTACGAGCAGTACTTC	CASSLVAGAPYEQYF
TRBV7-9	TRBJ2-5	.	.	TGTGCCAGCAGCTCGGGGGACTACCAAGAGACCCAGTACTTC	CASSSGDYQETQYF
TRBV9	TRBJ1-5	.	.	TGTGCCAGCAGCGTAGGTGGGGGGGATCAGCCCCAGCATTTT	CASSVGGGDQPQHF
TRBV29-1	TRBJ1-6	.	.	TGCAGCGTGCAGGGAGGTGGAGATTCACCCCTCCACTTT	CSVQGGGDSPLHF
TRBV20-1	TRBJ2-7	.	.	TGCAGTGCTAGAGCTCAGGACAAGCAGTACTTC	CSARAQDKQYF
TRBV5-1	TRBJ2-3	many	TRBD2	TGCGCCAGCCGCGCCCAGCGGGGGACCGCTCTTAGCACAGATACGCAGTATTTT	CASRAQRGTALSTDTQYF
TRBV29-1	TRBJ1-1	.	TRBD1	TGCAGCGCCATGGACAGGGTGGGCACTGAAGCTTTCTTT	CSAMDRVGTEAFF
TRBV30	TRBJ1-1	once	TRBD1	TGTGCCTGGAGAGGGGGCCTTATTGGGAACACTGAAGCTTTCTTT	CAWRGGLIGNTEAFF
TRBV5-6	TRBJ1-1	.	.	TGTGCCAGCAGCAATCAAATGAACACTGAAGCTTTCTTT	CASSNQMNTEAFF
TRBV30	TRBJ1-1	.	TRBD1	TGTGCCTTAACACGGACAGGGAACACTGAAGCTTTCTTT	CALTRTGNTEAFF
TRBV18	TRBJ1-1	.	TRBD1	TGTGCCAGCTCACCGGACAGGGAAACTTTCTTT	CASSPDRETFF
TRBV5-1	TRBJ2-3	many	TRBD2	TGCGCCAGCAGCTTGGAACCACTAGCGGACCTGGGGCGGAAAGATACGCAGTATTTT	CASSLEPLADLGRKDTQYF
TRBV5-4	TRBJ2-7	.	TRBD2	TGTGCCAGCAGCTTGGACCGGGGGGGCGCCTACGAGCAGTACTTC	CASSLDRGGAYEQYF
TRBV12-3/TRBV12-4	TRBJ2-1	.	.	TGTGCCAGCTTTTCTAGCTCCTACAATGAGCAGTTCTTC	CASFSSSYNEQFF
TRBV7-9	TRBJ2-3	few	.	TGTGCCAGCAGCTTATTCAGGGGTAGCACAGATACGCAGTATTTT	CASSLFRGSTDTQYF
TRBV15	TRBJ2-1	.	TRBD1	TGTGCCACCAGCAGAGACCCCGGGACAGGTCCAAATGAGCAGTTCTTC	CATSRDPGTGPNEQFF
TRBV6-5	TRBJ1-3	.	.	TGTGCCAGCAGTTACTCCGCGGTCTACTCTGGAAACACCATATATTTT	CASSYSAVYSGNTIYF
TRBV18	TRBJ1-3	few	.	TGTGCCAGCTCACCATCGGAGGGAGGAAACACCATATATTTT	CASSPSEGGNTIYF
TRBV7-3	TRBJ2-2	.	TRBD1	TGTGCCAGCAGCTGGACAGGGGGCGCCGAATACACCGGGGAGCTGTTTTTT	CASSWTGGAEYTGELFF
TRBV21-1	TRBJ2-1	.	.	TGTGCCAGCAGCCCACCGGGACAGCTTTGCGAGCAGTTCTTC	CASSPPGQLCEQFF
TRBV7-9	TRBJ2-1	.	TRBD2	TGTGCCAGCAGCTCGACTAGCGGGGGGGCCTCCTACAATGAGCAGTTCTTC	CASSSTSGGASYNEQFF
TRBV5-1	TRBJ1-1	few	.	TGCGCCAGCAGCTTGCAGGCAACGAACACTGAAGCTTTCTTT	CASSLQATNTEAFF
TRBV6-5	TRBJ1-5	.	.	TGTGCCAGCACCTCGCGGGGGAAGGGCAATCAGCCCCAGCATTTT	CASTSRGKGNQPQHF
TRBV11-2	TRBJ2-7	few	TRBD2	TGTGCCAGCAGCCTTCTAGCGGGGGGAACCTCCTACGAGCAGTACTTC	CASSLLAGGTSYEQYF
TRBV19	TRBJ1-5	.	.	TGTGCCACCCAAGACAGGTATAGCAATCAGCCCCAGCATTTT	CATQDRYSNQPQHF
TRBV19	TRBJ2-3	.	TRBD1	TGTGCCAGTAGTACGGGACAGGGTAGAACAGATACGCAGTATTTT	CASSTGQGRTDTQYF
TRBV9	TRBJ2-2	.	TRBD2	TGTGCCAGCAGCGTAGCTAGCGGGGGGGCCAACACCGGGGAGCTGTTTTTT	CASSVASGGANTGELFF
TRBV7-3	TRBJ2-1	many	TRBD2	TGTGCCAGCAGCTGGGGGACTAGCGGATACAATGAGCAGTTCTTC	CASSWGTSGYNEQFF
TRBV23-1	TRBJ2-6	few	.	TGCGCCAGCAGCCCTCTATGGGCCAACGTCCTGACTTTC	CASSPLWANVLTF
TRBV6-5	TRBJ1-6	.	TRBD1	TGTGCCAGCAGGGTGGACCTGGGACAGGGAAGGCCCCTCCACTTT	CASRVDLGQGRPLHF
TRBV5-5	TRBJ2-5	.	TRBD2	TGTGCCAGCAGCCCCCTGGGAAGTAGCGGGGGCAGACAAGAGACCCAGTACTTC	CASSPLGSSGGRQETQYF